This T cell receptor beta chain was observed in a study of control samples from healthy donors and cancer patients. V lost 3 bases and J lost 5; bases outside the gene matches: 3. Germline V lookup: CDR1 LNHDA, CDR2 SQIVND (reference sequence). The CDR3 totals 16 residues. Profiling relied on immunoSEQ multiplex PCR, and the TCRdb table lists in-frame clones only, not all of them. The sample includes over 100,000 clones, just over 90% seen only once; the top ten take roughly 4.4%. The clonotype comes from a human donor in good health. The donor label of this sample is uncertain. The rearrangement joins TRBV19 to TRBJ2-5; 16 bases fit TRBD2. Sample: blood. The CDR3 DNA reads TGTGCCAGTAGTATTCAGGGACTAGCGGGGGGGGAGACCCAGTACTTC. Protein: CASSIQGLAGGETQYF.